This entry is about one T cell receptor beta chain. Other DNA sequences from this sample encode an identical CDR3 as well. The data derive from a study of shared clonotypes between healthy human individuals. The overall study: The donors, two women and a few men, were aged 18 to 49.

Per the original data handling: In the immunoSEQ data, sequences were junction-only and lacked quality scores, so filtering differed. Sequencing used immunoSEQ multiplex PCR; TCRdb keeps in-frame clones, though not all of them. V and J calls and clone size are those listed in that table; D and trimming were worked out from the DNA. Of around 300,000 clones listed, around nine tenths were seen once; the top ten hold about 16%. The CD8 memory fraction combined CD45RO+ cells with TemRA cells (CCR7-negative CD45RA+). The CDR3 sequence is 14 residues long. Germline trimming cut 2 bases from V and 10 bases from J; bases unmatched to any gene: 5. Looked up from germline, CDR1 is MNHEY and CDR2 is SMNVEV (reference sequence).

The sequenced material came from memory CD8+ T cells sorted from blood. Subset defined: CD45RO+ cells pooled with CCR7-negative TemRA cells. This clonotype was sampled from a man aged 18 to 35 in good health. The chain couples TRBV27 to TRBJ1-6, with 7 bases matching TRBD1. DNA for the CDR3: TGTGCCAGCAGTTTAAGCAGGGGGGGATCACCCCTCCACTTT. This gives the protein CASSLSRGGSPLHF.